The 17 T cell receptor beta chains listed next were all sequenced from one sample in a study of T cells in Graves' hyperthyroidism and ophthalmopathy. From RNA transcripts, TCR beta CDR3 regions were amplified. The primer set for the first-round RT-PCR of the TCR CDR3 was HTBI. TCRdb redid the calling of the multiplex PCR reads with MiXCR, one entry per CDR3 protein. The table has a few hundred thousand distinct CDR3 sequences, about 15% seen once. The sequenced sample consisted of blood. The source is a woman between 35 and 50 years old with Graves' hyperthyroidism that later progressed to Graves' ophthalmopathy.

There are a few counts of this clonotype. The chain combines TRBV5-1 with TRBJ2-6, with D perhaps being TRBD1 or TRBD2 (6 bases each). CDR1 is SGHRS and CDR2 is YFSETQ in the germline V gene. Trimming pared 7 bases from V and 0 bases from J, leaving 11 bases between. The CDR3 covers 15 residues. In nucleotides, the CDR3 is TGCGCCAGCCGCGGAGGGGGCTCTGGGGCCAACGTCCTGACTTTC. This sequence encodes CASRGGGSGANVLTF.

This clonotype was seen many times. Relative to the germline gene, one junction end is altered; a read error may explain this. The chain couples TRBV20-1 to TRBJ2-1; a possible D gene is TRBD2 (5 bases). Germline values: CDR1 DFQATT, CDR2 SNEGSKA (reference sequence). The CDR3 is 15 amino acids. In nucleotides, the CDR3 is TGCAGTGCAAGAGACGACGGGAACTACTACAATGAGCAGTTCTTC. Protein: CSARDDGNYYNEQFF.

Worth noting for this clonotype: The junction departs from the called germline gene at one end, perhaps through a read error. V usage is TRBV27 and J usage is TRBJ1-6, with D possibly matching TRBD1 (5 bases). The CDR3 is made up of 16 amino acids. The germline V gene has CDR1 MNHEY and CDR2 SMNVEV (reference sequence). As DNA, the CDR3 is TGTGCCAGCAGTTTGACGGGACCCTCCTATAATTCATCCCTCCACTTT. Amino acid sequence: CASSLTGPSYNSSLHF.

This clonotype appeared many times. This chain uses TRBV28 with TRBJ2-3, with 7 bases matching TRBD1. J gave up 2 bases and V 3 bases, and 8 bases lay outside the gene matches. Germline-derived CDR1 and CDR2 are MDHEN and SYDVKM. The CDR3 contains 16 residues. The CDR3 DNA is TGTGCCAGCAGTTTCTTCCGGGACAGCACCACAGATACGCAGTATTTT. Its translation is CASSFFRDSTTDTQYF.

The chain uses TRBV18 and TRBJ2-2, with D hard to call. Germline assignment: CDR1 KGHSH and CDR2 LQKENI. The CDR3 covers 15 residues. Trimming pared 2 bases from V and 6 bases from J, leaving 13 bases between. The CDR3 DNA reads as TGTGCCAGCTCACCAACAATTAGTCGTGCCGGGGAGCTGTTTTTT. It is translated as CASSPTISRAGELFF.

This clonotype came up many times. This chain links TRBV6-1 with TRBJ2-5, with TRBD2 identical over 8 bases. The CDR3 runs 17 residues. Germline CDR1 reads MNHNS; CDR2 reads SASEGT. The trim removed 2 bases at V and 0 bases at J, leaving 8 bases unmatched. CDR3 nucleotides: TGTGCCAGCAGTGAATATCTCCGGGGGGGCCACCAAGAGACCCAGTACTTC. It specifies CASSEYLRGGHQETQYF.

Ten or more counts support this clonotype. V and J are TRBV27 and TRBJ2-7, with 7 nucleotides matching TRBD2. This CDR3 spans 13 amino acids. CDR1 and CDR2 (germline): MNHEY, SMNVEV (reference sequence). Trimming cost V 4 bases and J 4 bases; bases outside gene matches: 4. The DNA for the CDR3 is TGTGCCAGCAGTTATGCTAGCGGTTACGAGCAGTACTTC. Translated, it gives CASSYASGYEQYF.

This clonotype was counted many times. The V gene is TRBV18, the J gene TRBJ2-2; D gene unclear. The germline gives CDR1 KGHSH, CDR2 LQKENI. The ends were cut back, 1 base at V and 8 bases at J, with 5 bases in the middle. There are 12 residues in the CDR3. CDR3 in DNA: TGTGCCAGCTCACCACGGGATGGGGAGCTGTTTTTT. Its protein product is CASSPRDGELFF.

The V and J genes are TRBV9 and TRBJ2-3, with D possibly being TRBD1 or TRBD2 (5 bases each). There are 15 residues in the CDR3. Germline-derived CDR1 and CDR2 are SGDLS and YYNGEE. Trimming took 0 bases from V and 6 from J, leaving 14 bases between them. The CDR3 DNA sequence: TGTGCCAGCAGCGTAGAGAGGGGCCTGGGCGATACGCAGTATTTT. Residues: CASSVERGLGDTQYF.

This clonotype has at least ten counts. This rearrangement joins TRBV12-3 or TRBV12-4 to TRBJ2-1; tentative D call: TRBD2 (7 bases). V was shortened by 0 bases and J by 10 bases, with 13 bases between the two germline ends. CDR3 size: 14 residues. CDR3 loop: CASSLAGRGKEQFF. CDR3 bases: TGTGCCAGCAGTTTAGCGGGGAGGGGGAAAGAGCAGTTCTTC.

In this sample, this clonotype turned up a few times. This rearrangement joins TRBV4-1 to TRBJ2-5; TRBD1 or TRBD2 may be the D gene (6 bases each). V lost 6 bases and J lost 5, with 16 bases in between. Looked up from germline, CDR1 is MGHRA and CDR2 is YSYEKL. The CDR3 spans 14 residues. The CDR3 loop reads CASRPLGGRETQYF. The CDR3 nucleotides read TGCGCCAGCAGACCTTTAGGGGGGAGGGAGACCCAGTACTTC.

This clonotype came up many times. The chain couples TRBV10-1 to TRBJ1-1; no definite D call. V lost 5 bases and J 0 bases, leaving 7 bases between the germline ends. The CDR3 length is 13 residues. Germline V lookup: CDR1 WNHNN, CDR2 SYGVQD (reference sequence). CDR3 sequence (DNA): TGCGCCAGCAGTAAAAAGATGAACACTGAAGCTTTCTTT. It specifies CASSKKMNTEAFF.

CDR3 DNA sequence: TGTGCCAGTAGCCCCCAATATACAGGGAACACCGGGGAGCTGTTTTTT. This encodes CASSPQYTGNTGELFF. The gene calls are TRBV19 and TRBJ2-2; possibly TRBD1 for D (5 bases). CDR3 length equals 16 residues. Trimming shortened V by 6 bases and J by 1 base, and 15 bases separated the two germline ends. The V gene's germline CDR1 is LNHDA and CDR2 SQIVND (reference sequence).

The chain carries TRBV28 and TRBJ1-2; TRBD1 matches 9 bases. This CDR3 is built from 14 residues. Germline V gene data show CDR1 as MDHEN and CDR2 as SYDVKM. Losses at the gene ends were 8 bases for V and 6 bases for J; bases not matched to a gene: 10. As DNA, the CDR3 is TGTGCCAGCTTTTCCGGGACAGGGAAGAATGGCTACACCTTC. Protein: CASFSGTGKNGYTF.

This clonotype was seen a handful of times. CDR3 in DNA: TGTGCCATTCATTCCTTATTCGGGCAGCCCCAGCATTTT. The encoded protein is CAIHSLFGQPQHF. V is TRBV6-1 and J is TRBJ1-5; D gene uncertain. The germline V gene encodes CDR1 MNHNS and CDR2 SASEGT. Trimming took 10 bases from V and 7 from J, leaving 17 bases between them. This CDR3 is 13 amino acids long.

Many counts were recorded for this clonotype. This chain connects TRBV30 to TRBJ1-1; no definite D call. CDR3 length: 12 amino acids. The ends were cut back, 1 base at V and 0 bases at J, with 3 bases in the middle. Per the germline V gene, CDR1 is GTSNPN and CDR2 is SVGIG (reference sequence). The DNA of the CDR3 is TGTGCCTGGAGTGGGGTGAACACTGAAGCTTTCTTT. It yields the protein CAWSGVNTEAFF.

The chain combines TRBV19 with TRBJ2-1, with 7 bases that match TRBD1. V dropped 3 bases and J dropped 8; count of bases not matched to a gene: 4. This CDR3 is 13 amino acids long. Germline V gene sequence: CDR1 LNHDA, CDR2 SQIVND (reference sequence). This CDR3 reads CASSIATGDEQFF. Written as DNA, the CDR3 is TGTGCCAGTAGTATTGCCACAGGGGATGAGCAGTTCTTC.